These 19 T cell receptor beta chains came from one sample sequenced in a study of blood T cell repertoires in COVID-19 (dated by TCRdb to 2019 to 2021). To prepare the library, the immunoSEQ multiplex PCR assay was applied. The table comes from immuneACCESS by way of TCRdb, which keeps in-frame sequences with V and J called. Part of the clones is missing from these tables; in studies checked, under half for an unresolved V gene and the rest for unknown reasons. In all, the sample holds 150,000 to 190,000 clones, and around four fifths of those were seen once. The ten largest clones add up to 7.3% of the sample. The sequenced sample was PBMCs or T cells enriched from blood (not recorded which). The receptors originated from a man in his forties or fifties who had recovered from COVID-19.

The chain uses TRBV6-2 or TRBV6-3 and TRBJ2-2, with 11 bases matching TRBD1. The CDR3 totals 16 residues. Trimming took 2 bases from V and 7 from J; bases not matched to a gene: 6. Per germline, CDR1 MNHEY and CDR2 SVGEGT. The CDR3 coding sequence is TGTGCCAGCAGTTACCTAGGACAGGGGGCGGTCGGGGAGCTGTTTTTT. It yields the protein CASSYLGQGAVGELFF.

This chain joins TRBV24-1 and TRBJ2-1; D is unclear. Germline CDR1 and CDR2: KGHDR and SFDVKD. With 4 bases removed from V and 6 bases from J, the gap between germline ends came to 3 bases. This CDR3 has 11 residues. CDR3 loop: CATSDINEQFF. CDR3 DNA: TGTGCCACCAGTGACATCAATGAGCAGTTCTTC.

The gene calls are TRBV5-5 and TRBJ1-2, with 9 bases lining up with TRBD1. The CDR3 loop spans 15 amino acids. Germline values: CDR1 SGHKS, CDR2 YYEKEE (reference sequence). V was clipped by 3 bases and J by 5 bases; unmatched bases: 8. CDR3 nucleotide sequence: TGTGCCAGCAGCTGGGGACAGGGCCCCAGTTATGGCTACACCTTC. It specifies CASSWGQGPSYGYTF.

J is TRBJ2-2 and V is TRBV9, with 7 bases that match TRBD1. The germline gives CDR1 SGDLS, CDR2 YYNGEE. The length of the CDR3 is 16 residues. Trimming at V came to 0 bases and at J to 1 base, leaving 3 bases not matched to a gene. The DNA of the CDR3 is TGTGCCAGCAGCGTAGGGGCAGGGGGGAACACCGGGGAGCTGTTTTTT. This translates into CASSVGAGGNTGELFF.

The chain combines TRBV11-2 with TRBJ2-5; D is unclear. Looked up from germline, CDR1 is SGHAT and CDR2 is FQNNGV. The CDR3 has 14 residues. V was pared by 4 bases and J by 0 bases, with 9 bases between. CDR3 coding DNA: TGTGCCAGCAGCTCTGGTCGGGACCAAGAGACCCAGTACTTC. It specifies CASSSGRDQETQYF.

This chain links TRBV7-2 with TRBJ1-1; TRBD1 aligns across 9 bases. This CDR3 has 14 amino acids. In germline, CDR1 is SGHTA, CDR2 FQGNSA. Germline trimming cut 6 bases from V and 4 bases from J; bases unmatched to any gene: 6. The chain's CDR3 is CASRIPGQGTEAFF. DNA of the CDR3: TGTGCCAGCAGAATACCGGGACAGGGCACTGAAGCTTTCTTT.

V gene TRBV18 combines with J gene TRBJ2-7; the D gene is possibly TRBD2 (5 bases). The CDR3 spans 12 residues. Trimming took 3 bases from V and 4 from J, leaving 7 bases between them. Germline-derived CDR1 and CDR2 are KGHSH and LQKENI. The CDR3 bases are TGTGCCAGCTCACCCGAGGGTTACGAGCAGTACTTC. It translates to CASSPEGYEQYF.

CDR3 sequence (DNA): TGTGCCAGCAGATACGCCACCGGAAGGCGGGGGGCTCATCAGATCCCCAATGAGCAGTTCTTC. Its protein is CASRYATGRRGAHQIPNEQFF. V is TRBV6-2 or TRBV6-3 and J is TRBJ2-1, with 8 bases lining up with TRBD2. CDR3 length equals 21 residues. The junction had 28 bases not matched to a gene; V was cut back by 6 bases and J by 6 bases. The germline gives CDR1 MNHEY, CDR2 SVGEGT.

This chain joins TRBV18 and TRBJ1-5; no reliable D call. Trimming pared 6 bases from V and 0 bases from J, leaving 9 bases between. Germline V gene data show CDR1 as KGHSH and CDR2 as LQKENI. The CDR3 consists of 14 residues. For the CDR3, the DNA is TGTGCCAGCTCCCCCGCAGGTAGCAATCAGCCCCAGCATTTT. This gives the protein CASSPAGSNQPQHF.

This chain joins TRBV18 and TRBJ1-4; TRBD1 matches 9 bases. Germline V gene sequence: CDR1 KGHSH, CDR2 LQKENI. The V and J ends lost 0 bases and 11 bases, in that order; junction bases with no gene match: 10. The CDR3 sequence is 16 residues long. CDR3 amino acids: CASSPPGGQGTLKLFF. In nucleotides, the CDR3 is TGTGCCAGCTCACCACCTGGTGGACAGGGGACGTTGAAACTGTTTTTT.

On this clone itself: Other nucleotide sequences in the sample specify the same CDR3. The V gene is TRBV7-9, the J gene TRBJ1-2; D call uncertain. V dropped 0 bases and J dropped 6 bases, with 8 bases sitting between them. Per the germline V gene, CDR1 is SEHNR and CDR2 is FQNEAQ (reference sequence). The CDR3 sequence is 13 residues long. CDR3: CASSLAGGHGYTF. The CDR3 bases are TGTGCCAGCAGCTTAGCTGGAGGGCATGGCTACACCTTC.

This chain links TRBV6-5 with TRBJ1-2, with D possibly matching TRBD1 (6 bases). Germline V gene data show CDR1 as MNHEY and CDR2 as SVGAGI. There are 15 residues in the CDR3. Trimming shortened V by 5 bases and J by 5 bases, and 18 bases separated the two germline ends. CDR3 nucleotides: TGTGCCAGCAGTAACTACCACGGACAGATATATGGCTACACCTTC. This codes for CASSNYHGQIYGYTF.

The chain couples TRBV6-5 to TRBJ2-2, with 11 bases identical to TRBD1. There are 16 residues in the CDR3. Germline CDR1 and CDR2: MNHEY and SVGAGI. The junction had 3 bases not matched to a gene; V was cut back by 2 bases and J by 4 bases. The CDR3 loop is CASSYAGQGGTGELFF. CDR3 nucleotide sequence: TGTGCCAGCAGTTACGCGGGACAGGGGGGCACCGGGGAGCTGTTTTTT.

The genes are TRBV6-5 and TRBJ2-5, with D tentatively TRBD1 (7 bases). V lost 1 base and J 5 bases, leaving 17 bases between the germline ends. The germline V gene encodes CDR1 MNHEY and CDR2 SVGAGI. The CDR3 consists of 16 residues. CDR3 amino acids: CASSYLGGGGQETQYF. DNA for the CDR3: TGTGCCAGCAGTTACTTAGGTGGAGGGGGCCAGGAGACCCAGTACTTC.

This rearrangement joins TRBV28 to TRBJ2-3; 7 nucleotides align to TRBD1. This CDR3 has 13 amino acids. Germline assignment: CDR1 MDHEN and CDR2 SYDVKM. The V and J ends lost 8 bases and 5 bases, in that order; junction bases with no gene match: 7. CDR3 DNA sequence: TGTGCCAGCTCAGCAGGGGGAGTAGATACGCAGTATTTT. As protein: CASSAGGVDTQYF.

This chain joins TRBV6-5 and TRBJ2-1; perhaps TRBD2 as D (5 bases). Germline CDR1 and CDR2: MNHEY and SVGAGI. This CDR3 is built from 13 residues. The ends were cut back, 9 bases at V and 4 bases at J, with 13 bases in the middle. The CDR3 nucleotides read TGTGCCAGTAAATTAGCGAAGTACAATGAGCAGTTCTTC. Protein: CASKLAKYNEQFF.

The chain joins TRBV7-2 to TRBJ1-2; no clear D gene. The CDR3 is 13 amino acids. The germline gives CDR1 SGHTA, CDR2 FQGNSA. V dropped 0 bases and J dropped 8 bases, with 10 bases sitting between them. The CDR3 DNA reads TGTGCCAGCAGCTTAGCGCTCGGGAACGGCTACACCTTC. It yields the protein CASSLALGNGYTF. The full variable domain, completed using reference TRBV7-2 and TRBJ1-2, is GAGVSQSPSNKVTEKGKDVELRCDPISGHTALYWYRQSLGQGLEFLIYFQGNSAPDKSGLPSDRFSAERTGGSVSTLTIQRTQQEDSAVYLCASSLALGNGYTFGSGTRLTVV.

The J gene is TRBJ1-4, the V gene TRBV7-9; 11 bases line up with TRBD1. The CDR3 is made up of 18 amino acids. Germline V CDR1 and CDR2: SEHNR, FQNEAQ (reference sequence). The V segment lost 4 bases and the J segment 0 bases; nucleotides outside the gene matches: 7. The CDR3 DNA is TGTGCCAGCAGCTCCGGGACAGGGGGGATTGCAACTAATGAAAAACTGTTTTTT. Encoded protein: CASSSGTGGIATNEKLFF.

J is TRBJ1-6 and V is TRBV30; 9 bases align to TRBD1. The junction had 7 bases not matched to a gene; V was cut back by 5 bases and J by 5 bases. The length of the CDR3 is 15 residues. CDR1 GTSNPN and CDR2 SVGIG come from the germline V gene (reference sequence). As DNA, the CDR3 is TGTGCCTGGGAGTCCGGGACAGGGCATAATTCACCCCTCCACTTT. Translation gives CAWESGTGHNSPLHF.